This T cell receptor beta chain emerged from a study of technical replicates of blood from several donors. Germline V gene lookup returns CDR1 SGDLS and CDR2 YYNGEE. The CDR3 has 19 amino acids. V lost 4 bases and J lost 0; bases outside the gene matches: 9. Clones were read by immunoSEQ multiplex PCR, and TCRdb kept only the in-frame ones, dropping some. The profile shows about 83,000 clones, less than 95% of them singletons. This sequence was found in a human donor in good health. The sequenced material came from T cells isolated from PBMCs. The rearrangement joins TRBV9 to TRBJ2-6; 11 nucleotides line up with TRBD2. CDR3 residues: CASSPTPSGRFSGANVLTF. CDR3 in DNA: TGTGCCAGCAGCCCAACCCCTAGCGGGAGGTTCTCTGGGGCCAACGTCCTGACTTTC.